This TCR beta chain is drawn from a study of T cell responses to AZD1222 COVID-19 vaccine. Findings and limits, study-wide: None of the repertoires were sampled until the peak T cell response had passed. It should be noted that donors were predominantly white British and more often female, and clonal diversity was possibly underestimated.

The table came from immunoSEQ multiplex PCR; TCRdb's copy has only in-frame clones and leaves some out. The sample contains more than 150,000 clones, roughly 94% of which appear only once. This clone was counted once. Antigen specificity is unknown. CDR1 SGHTA and CDR2 FQGTGA come from the germline V gene. The CDR3 has 13 amino acids. Trimming pared 1 base from V and 3 bases from J, leaving 6 bases between. The clonotype comes from an adult who received the AZD1222 COVID-19 vaccine. Sample: peripheral blood, taken 28 days after the second AZD1222 dose. The genes are TRBV7-3 and TRBJ1-2; D remains ambiguous. The CDR3 nucleotides read TGTGCCAGCAGCTTAAACAGTTACTATGGCTACACCTTC. Translating gives CASSLNSYYGYTF. Variable domain in full (rest from reference TRBV7-3 and TRBJ1-2): GAGVSQTPSNKVTEKGKYVELRCDPISGHTALYWYRQSLGQGPEFLIYFQGTGAADDSGLPNDRFFAVRPEGSVSTLKIQRTERGDSAVYLCASSLNSYYGYTFGSGTRLTVV.